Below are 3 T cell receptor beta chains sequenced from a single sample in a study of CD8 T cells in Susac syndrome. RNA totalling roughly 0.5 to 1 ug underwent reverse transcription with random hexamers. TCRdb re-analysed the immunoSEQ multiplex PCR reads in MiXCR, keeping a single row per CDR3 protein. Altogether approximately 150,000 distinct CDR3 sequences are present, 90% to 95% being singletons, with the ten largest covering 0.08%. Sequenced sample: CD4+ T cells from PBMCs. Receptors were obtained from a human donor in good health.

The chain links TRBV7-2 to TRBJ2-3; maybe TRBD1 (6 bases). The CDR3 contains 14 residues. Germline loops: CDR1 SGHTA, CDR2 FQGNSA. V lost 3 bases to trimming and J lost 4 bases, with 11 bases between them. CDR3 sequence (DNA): TGTGCCAGCAGCTTTAGGACAGCCCCAGATACGCAGTATTTT. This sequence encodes CASSFRTAPDTQYF.

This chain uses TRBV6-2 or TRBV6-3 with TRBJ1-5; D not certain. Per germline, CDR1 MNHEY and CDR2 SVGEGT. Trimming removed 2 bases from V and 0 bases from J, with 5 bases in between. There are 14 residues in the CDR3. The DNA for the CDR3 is TGTGCCAGCAGTTACACGGGTAGCAATCAGCCCCAGCATTTT. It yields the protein CASSYTGSNQPQHF.

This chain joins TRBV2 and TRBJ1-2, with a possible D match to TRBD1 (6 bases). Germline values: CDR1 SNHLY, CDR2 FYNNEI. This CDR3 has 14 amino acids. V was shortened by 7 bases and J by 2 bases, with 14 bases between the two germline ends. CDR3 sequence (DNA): TGTGCCAGCACCCTCGCCACAGGGAACTATGGCTACACCTTC. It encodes CASTLATGNYGYTF.